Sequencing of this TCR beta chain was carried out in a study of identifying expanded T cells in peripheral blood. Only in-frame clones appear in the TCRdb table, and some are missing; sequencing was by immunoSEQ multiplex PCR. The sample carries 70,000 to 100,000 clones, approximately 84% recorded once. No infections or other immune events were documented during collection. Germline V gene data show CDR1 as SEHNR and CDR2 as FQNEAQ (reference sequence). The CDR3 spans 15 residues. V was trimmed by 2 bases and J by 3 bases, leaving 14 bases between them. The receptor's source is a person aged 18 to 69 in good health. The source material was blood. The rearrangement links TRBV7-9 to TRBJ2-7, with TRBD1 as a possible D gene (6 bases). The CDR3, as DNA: TGTGCCAGCAGCTTATCTGATCACAGGGTCTACGAGCAGTACTTC. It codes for CASSLSDHRVYEQYF.